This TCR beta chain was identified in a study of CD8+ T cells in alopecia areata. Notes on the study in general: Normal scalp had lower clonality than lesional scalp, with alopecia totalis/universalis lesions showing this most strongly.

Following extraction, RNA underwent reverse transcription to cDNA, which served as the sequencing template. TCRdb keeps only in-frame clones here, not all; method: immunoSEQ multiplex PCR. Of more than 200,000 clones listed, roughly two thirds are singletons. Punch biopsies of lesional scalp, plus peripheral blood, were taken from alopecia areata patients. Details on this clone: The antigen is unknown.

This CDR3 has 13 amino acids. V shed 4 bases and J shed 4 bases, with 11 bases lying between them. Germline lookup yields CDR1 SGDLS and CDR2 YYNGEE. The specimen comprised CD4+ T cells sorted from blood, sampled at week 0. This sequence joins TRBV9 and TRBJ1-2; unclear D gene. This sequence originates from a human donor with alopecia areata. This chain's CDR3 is CASSREASYGYTF. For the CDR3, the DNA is TGTGCCAGCAGCCGGGAGGCTAGCTATGGCTACACCTTC.